Listed here is a single TCR beta chain. Its antigen remains unidentified. Cells sorted as Tregs were CD4+, CD25+ and CD127-/low. Semi-nested PCR with Nested Universal Primer A followed constant-region reverse priming of full-length variable regions. TCRdb re-derived calls from the 5' RACE reads in MiXCR, one entry per CDR3 protein. The repertoire holds 34,000 or so distinct CDR3 sequences, with 25% to 30% as singletons. Study-wide results and caveats: Greatest tumor Treg TCR overlap was with tumor naive CD4+ cells. Tumor memory CD4+ T cell TCR gene usage was found to cluster with blood and lymph node memory CD4+ cells and with lymph node naive CD4+ cells.

The CDR3 spans 14 residues. CDR1 is SGHTA and CDR2 is FQGNSA in the germline V gene. The V end was cut by 5 bases, the J end by 7 bases, with 12 bases between. The TCR sequence derives from a female donor with breast cancer. This rearrangement joins TRBV7-2 to TRBJ1-6; TRBD1 is a possible D gene (5 bases). Sequenced: tumor-infiltrating Tregs sorted from the breast tumor. The CDR3 region has the DNA TGTGCCAGCAGCAGTCAGGGTTACAATTCACCCCTCCACTTT. Protein sequence: CASSSQGYNSPLHF.